This T cell receptor (beta chain) was identified in a study of T cells after yellow fever vaccination. General observations from the study: The study re-detected most primary-vaccination clones after the booster (96% CD4, 85% to 90% CD8).

This clonotype was seen many times. Its matching antigen is unknown. Germline CDR1 and CDR2: SGHRS and YFSETQ. The CDR3 loop spans 15 amino acids. Deletions cut 1 base from V and 1 base from J, with 11 bases between. Conversion of TCR transcripts into cDNA relied on 5'RACE template switching, which added a universal primer site and UMIs. One entry per CDR3 protein results from TCRdb running MiXCR on the 5' RACE reads. The sample lists a few hundred thousand distinct CDR3 sequences, more than 3.5% seen once, with over 15% in the top ten. The receptor was isolated from a man aged 18 to 30 who received the YFV17D yellow fever vaccine. The gene calls are TRBV5-1 and TRBJ1-1; D may be TRBD1 (5 bases). The sequences come from PBMCs, collected 15 days after the yellow fever booster vaccination. The CDR3 sequence: CASSLYGTQNTEAFF. CDR3 DNA sequence: TGCGCCAGCAGCTTGTATGGGACGCAGAACACTGAAGCTTTCTTT. Looking up the rest from reference TRBV5-1 and TRBJ1-1 gives the full variable domain: KAGVTQTPRYLIKTRGQQVTLSCSPISGHRSVSWYQQTPGQGLQFLFEYFSETQRNKGNFPGRFSGRQFSNSRSEMNVSTLELGDSALYLCASSLYGTQNTEAFFGQGTRLTVV.